This is a list of T cell receptor beta chains from one sample in a study of T cell repertoires in aging, cancer and after chemotherapy. TCRdb redid the calling of the multiplex PCR reads with MiXCR, one entry per CDR3 protein. The data contain some 4,000 distinct CDR3 sequences, 30% to 40% of them singletons. Sequenced input: blood. Receptors were obtained from a human donor with a solid tumor. Each CDR3 is given with its conserved first and last residue. The D gene is left open where the match is weak. Some rows have no size entry. The others give once, few or many, or a class for an expanded clone.

>TRBJ2-3|TRBD1|few|18|TRBV7-2
CASSFGRRGPFSTDTQYF
TGTGCCAGCAGCTTCGGGCGCAGGGGGCCCTTTAGCACAGATACGCAGTATTTT
>TRBJ2-3|-|-|15|TRBV7-6
CASSLARGLTDTQYF
TGTGCCAGCAGCTTAGCCCGCGGGTTAACAGATACGCAGTATTTT
>TRBJ2-1|TRBD2|few|16|TRBV9
CASSEAVRDYYNEQFF
TGTGCCAGCAGCGAGGCCGTCCGGGACTATTACAATGAGCAGTTCTTC
>TRBJ2-5|-|-|11|TRBV6-4
CASPRAETQYF
TGTGCCAGCCCACGTGCGGAGACCCAGTACTTC
>TRBJ1-1|-|-|16|TRBV18
CASSRRPPVMNTEAFF
TGTGCCAGCTCTCGCCGACCCCCAGTCATGAACACTGAAGCTTTCTTT
>TRBJ2-3|TRBD1|-|17|TRBV27
CASRPHLGGWNTDTQYF
TGTGCCAGCAGGCCCCATTTAGGGGGCTGGAACACAGATACGCAGTATTTT
>TRBJ2-1|TRBD2|few|18|TRBV19
CASSIYQRGLADNGEQFF
TGTGCCAGTAGTATCTATCAGAGGGGACTAGCGGACAACGGGGAGCAGTTCTTC
>TRBJ1-6|TRBD1|few|14|TRBV12-3/TRBV12-4
CASSDRDRASPLHF
TGTGCCAGCAGTGACCGGGACAGGGCTTCACCCCTCCACTTT
>TRBJ2-2|-|-|16|TRBV6-6
CASSYSDDRSGGELFF
TGTGCCAGCAGTTACTCGGATGACAGATCGGGCGGGGAGCTGTTTTTT
>TRBJ2-5|TRBD2|few|15|TRBV7-2
CASSSGLAGGETQYF
TGTGCCAGCAGCTCTGGACTAGCGGGAGGGGAGACCCAGTACTTC
>TRBJ1-2|TRBD1|few|15|TRBV7-9
CASSPSGDRGHGYTF
TGTGCCAGCAGCCCTTCTGGGGACAGGGGGCATGGCTACACCTTC
>TRBJ2-1|-|-|15|TRBV7-3
CASSHDPARGNEQFF
TGTGCCAGCAGCCATGACCCAGCGAGAGGGAATGAGCAGTTCTTC
>TRBJ2-7|TRBD1|few|14|TRBV7-9
CASSVQGGRYEQYF
TGTGCCAGCAGCGTACAGGGGGGACGTTACGAGCAGTACTTC
>TRBJ2-1|-|medium-sized|11|TRBV29-1
CSVRLVVEQFF
TGCAGCGTCAGACTAGTCGTTGAGCAGTTCTTC
>TRBJ2-7|TRBD1|few|14|TRBV6-1
CASTYRDRAYEQYF
TGTGCCAGCACTTACCGGGACAGGGCCTACGAGCAGTACTTC
>TRBJ2-3|TRBD2|-|15|TRBV20-1
CSAIQTSGSTDTQYF
TGCAGTGCTATACAGACTAGCGGAAGCACAGATACGCAGTATTTT
>TRBJ2-7|-|few|14|TRBV20-1
CSARHGELRYEQYF
TGCAGTGCTAGACATGGAGAATTAAGGTACGAGCAGTACTTC
>TRBJ1-2|TRBD1|-|16|TRBV5-4
CASSSADRTGYYGYTF
TGTGCCAGCAGTTCCGCCGACAGGACAGGTTACTATGGCTACACCTTC
>TRBJ1-2|-|few|15|TRBV20-1
CSATTVLTGNYGYTF
TGCAGTGCGACGACAGTCTTAACAGGGAACTATGGCTACACCTTC
>TRBJ2-5|-|-|17|TRBV19
CASSIIWWEDNQETQYF
TGTGCCAGTAGTATAATCTGGTGGGAGGACAACCAAGAGACCCAGTACTTC
>TRBJ2-3|-|few|13|TRBV7-2
CASSLKRTDTQYF
TGTGCCAGCAGCTTAAAGAGAACAGATACGCAGTATTTT
>TRBJ2-1|-|-|12|TRBV28
CASSLPVNEQFF
TGTGCCAGCAGTTTACCTGTGAATGAGCAGTTCTTC
>TRBJ2-7|TRBD1|-|13|TRBV30
CAWGRTGRGEQYF
TGTGCCTGGGGGAGGACAGGGCGCGGCGAGCAGTACTTC
>TRBJ1-6|-|few|13|TRBV6-2/TRBV6-3
CASSTREQSPLHF
TGTGCCAGCAGTACCAGGGAGCAATCACCCCTCCACTTT
>TRBJ2-2|-|medium-sized|16|TRBV7-2
CASSESGTWDTGELFF
TGTGCCAGCAGTGAATCAGGGACGTGGGACACCGGGGAGCTGTTTTTT
>TRBJ2-1|TRBD2|-|15|TRBV7-8
CASSATGGGYNEQFF
TGTGCCAGCAGTGCGACTGGGGGGGGATACAATGAGCAGTTCTTC
>TRBJ2-2|-|-|16|TRBV11-3
CASSYGSAANTGELFF
TGTGCCAGCAGCTATGGTTCGGCTGCGAACACCGGGGAGCTGTTTTTT
>TRBJ2-5|TRBD1|-|11|TRBV30
CAWEGAETQYF
TGTGCCTGGGAGGGGGCAGAGACCCAGTACTTC
>TRBJ2-3|-|once|15|TRBV24-1
CATSDRREVTDTQYF
TGTGCCACCAGTGACCGAAGGGAAGTAACAGATACGCAGTATTTT
>TRBJ2-1|TRBD2|-|14|TRBV7-3
CASSPGLAGGRQFF
TGTGCCAGCAGCCCGGGACTAGCGGGGGGGAGGCAGTTCTTC
>TRBJ1-1|TRBD1|-|13|TRBV29-1
CSVETGGWTEAFF
TGCAGCGTGGAGACAGGGGGCTGGACTGAAGCTTTCTTT
>TRBJ1-2|-|-|12|TRBV6-2/TRBV6-3
CASSYGLYGYTF
TGTGCCAGCAGTTACGGGCTCTATGGCTACACCTTC
>TRBJ2-7|TRBD2|-|15|TRBV20-1
CSARPRLAGSYEQYF
TGCAGTGCTAGACCCAGACTAGCGGGTTCCTACGAGCAGTACTTC
>TRBJ2-7|TRBD2|-|14|TRBV7-2
CASSPGGFSYEQYF
TGTGCCAGCAGCCCCGGGGGGTTCTCCTACGAGCAGTACTTC
>TRBJ2-7|TRBD1|-|17|TRBV4-3
CASSQDKSRTGSYEQYF
TGCGCCAGCAGCCAAGATAAATCCAGGACAGGGTCCTACGAGCAGTACTTC
>TRBJ1-3|-|few|16|TRBV20-1
CSARARTDPSGNTIYF
TGCAGTGCTAGGGCCAGGACGGACCCCTCTGGAAACACCATATATTTT
>TRBJ2-7|-|-|12|TRBV20-1
CSARRQEYEQYF
TGCAGTGCTAGACGTCAGGAGTACGAGCAGTACTTC
>TRBJ2-3|-|-|15|TRBV11-2
CASSLASGSTDTQYF
TGTGCCAGCAGCTTAGCGTCGGGAAGCACAGATACGCAGTATTTT
>TRBJ2-7|-|few|16|TRBV7-9
CASSLASAKGTYEQYF
TGTGCCAGCAGCTTAGCGTCCGCGAAAGGAACCTACGAGCAGTACTTC
>TRBJ2-7|TRBD1|few|15|TRBV5-5
CASTAGGQGGYEQYF
TGTGCCAGCACCGCAGGGGGACAGGGGGGGTACGAGCAGTACTTC
>TRBJ2-7|-|medium-sized|13|TRBV29-1
CSVGTRLSYEQYF
TGCAGCGTCGGGACAAGGTTGAGCTACGAGCAGTACTTC